These T cell receptor beta chains were read from a single sample in a study of post-analysis software for immune sequencing data. A single record per CDR3 protein comes from TCRdb applying MiXCR to the PCR reads. The data hold under 650,000 distinct CDR3 sequences, with about 40% observed a single time. The sample comprised blood. The receptors come from a girl between 5 and 17 years old with multiple sclerosis. Both conserved end residues are part of each CDR3. For some rows the clone size is stated as once, few or many, or as a class when expanded; others skip it.

clone size | V gene | CDR3 protein
few | TRBV4-1 | CASSQEITAVANYGYTF
few | TRBV15 | CATSILATSTDTQYF
- | TRBV20-1 | CSARAHRGSYGYTF
once | TRBV10-3 | CAISEPGGAYNEQFF
- | TRBV5-1 | CASSLLVGRTDTQYF
- | TRBV27 | CASMRDRGPEAFF
- | TRBV6-5 | CASSYGGGVSSYEQYF
- | TRBV5-6 | CASSIETSGTQYF
few | TRBV7-2 | CASSRAGGPYNEQFF
- | TRBV12-3/TRBV12-4 | CASSLDLWDSYGYTF
- | TRBV4-2 | CASSQGTGLASWEQFF
- | TRBV7-9 | CASSLALANQETQYF
many | TRBV7-7 | CASSPGRLILQETQYF
few | TRBV20-1 | CSARLESYSYNEQFF
- | TRBV5-1 | CASSLWNRRHGYTF
- | TRBV11-2 | CASSPSIEQYF
- | TRBV3-1 | CASSPRTSGRRTDTQYF
once | TRBV10-3 | CAIRGLEANEQFF
- | TRBV10-3 | CAINRDGTQYF
- | TRBV6-1 | CASSLRQGRRGSNQPQHF
- | TRBV15 | CATSSETGTVYEQYF
- | TRBV29-1 | CSVAGQGARYEQYF
- | TRBV20-1 | CSARGAEGDEQYF
- | TRBV4-1 | CASSQGTSVQETQYF
few | TRBV5-1 | CASSLVDSISYEQYF
few | TRBV5-1 | CASSLARESRTGRGYGYTF
- | TRBV20-1 | CSARVPGSNYGYTF
few | TRBV7-6 | CASSVRDSNTEAFF
- | TRBV7-8 | CASSSSARGSTDTQYF
few | TRBV29-1 | CSVEPAGEYQETQYF
many | TRBV5-1 | CASSLALLAGTYEQYF
few | TRBV29-1 | CSGGQSTDTQYF
- | TRBV5-1 | CASSRGGEKYNEQFF
- | TRBV5-1 | CASLYAVRLAPYNEQFF
- | TRBV30 | CAWRNSGGDTQYF
- | TRBV4-1 | CASRAIAAGTGYNEQFF
few | TRBV5-1 | CASSLGPGTYNEQFF
- | TRBV3-1 | CASSLGLANSCEQYF
- | TRBV24-1 | CATSDPTAPGVEKLFF
- | TRBV4-1 | CASRRTGKHTEAFF
few | TRBV7-9 | CASSLVLAGVNEQFF
- | TRBV12-3/TRBV12-4 | CASSSSAGGRNEQFF
few | TRBV12-3/TRBV12-4 | CASTRDGYGYTF
- | TRBV6-1 | CASSPGTSGSGSYNEQFF
- | TRBV28 | CASSLPTGGASSYNSPLHF
- | TRBV5-1 | CASSLAFRRDEQYF
once | TRBV7-2 | CASSSSGGRNEQYF
- | TRBV24-1 | CATSDPVAGVGANVLTF
- | TRBV7-8 | CASSLDRDSSNEQFF
few | TRBV29-1 | CSVEQYQRAETQYF
- | TRBV28 | CASGRTGGEPYEQYF
- | TRBV12-3/TRBV12-4 | CASNIRDKTYNEQFF